The entry below describes one T cell receptor (beta chain). Being one base from a much bigger clone, this may be a read error. TCRdb processed the 5' RACE reads anew with MiXCR; each CDR3 protein has one entry. The sample includes about 430,000 distinct CDR3 sequences, approximately 25% seen only once; the top ten take around 9.5%. The data derive from a study of T-cell memory formation after mild COVID-19. There are 15 residues in the CDR3. Unmatched junction bases numbered 6, after V lost 2 bases and J lost 5 bases. Per germline, CDR1 SGHRS and CDR2 YFSETQ. The sample consisted of PBMCs or a T cell subset sorted from them (not recorded which). This chain links TRBV5-1 with TRBJ2-5; the match to TRBD2 covers 10 bases. The origin of this receptor is an adult woman who had mild COVID-19 (a few samples of this study predate the infection). Cell type and time point are not known. CDR3 residues: CASSFQRGGRETQYF. The CDR3 DNA reads TGCGCCAGCAGCTTCCAGCGGGGGGGCCGGGAGACCCAGTACTTC.